This T cell receptor beta chain was captured by sequencing in a study of blood T cell repertoires in COVID-19. Method: immunoSEQ multiplex PCR; TCRdb's copy keeps in-frame clones and lacks some. The sample records 140,000 or so clones, roughly 87% being singletons. V gave up 4 bases and J gave up 0 bases; unmatched junction bases: 5. Germline V lookup: CDR1 LGHNA, CDR2 YSLEER. CDR3 length: 16 residues. V and J are TRBV4-3 and TRBJ2-2, with 7 bases that match TRBD1. This sequence was found in a human donor in a cohort sampled during active COVID-19. The sample comprised peripheral blood. The chain's CDR3 is CASSLMTGTNTGELFF. CDR3 bases: TGCGCCAGCAGCCTCATGACAGGGACGAACACCGGGGAGCTGTTTTTT.